One and the same sample provided the 9 T cell receptor beta chains below, sequenced in a study of T cells in localized non-small cell lung cancer. Sequencing was performed with immunoSEQ multiplex PCR; in TCRdb, only in-frame clones are kept and a portion is missing. The profile shows 75,000 to 85,000 clones, 70% to 90% of them singletons. Sequenced material: peripheral blood, taken before any cancer treatment. Receptors were obtained from a female donor at least 60 years old with stage I lung adenocarcinoma.

V and J are TRBV19 and TRBJ2-4; 8 positions agree with TRBD1. CDR3 length equals 13 residues. Losses at the gene ends were 5 bases for V and 8 bases for J; bases not matched to a gene: 5. Germline CDR1 reads LNHDA; CDR2 reads SQIVND (reference sequence). CDR3 DNA: TGTGCCAGTAGTTCAGGGGGCAGCGACATTCAGTACTTC. This codes for CASSSGGSDIQYF.

This chain uses TRBV19 with TRBJ1-2; D gene unclear. V was clipped by 3 bases and J by 3 bases, with 8 bases between them. CDR1 and CDR2 from the germline V gene are LNHDA and SQIVND (reference sequence). The CDR3 runs to 13 residues. Here the CDR3 DNA reads TGTGCCAGTAGTATGAGGCAGGACTATGGCTACACCTTC. Translating it yields CASSMRQDYGYTF. The full variable domain, rest sourced from reference TRBV19 and TRBJ1-2, is DGGITQSPKYLFRKEGQNVTLSCEQNLNHDAMYWYRQDPGQGLRLIYYSQIVNDFQKGDIAEGYSVSREKKESFPLTVTSAQKNPTAFYLCASSMRQDYGYTFGSGTRLTVV.

This clone was found once. This chain uses TRBV19 with TRBJ1-4, with D unresolved. V lost 5 bases and J 3 bases, leaving 13 bases between the germline ends. Germline V CDR1 and CDR2: LNHDA, SQIVND (reference sequence). The CDR3 covers 15 residues. The CDR3 here is CASSPIVISNEKLFF. The CDR3 DNA reads as TGTGCCAGTAGTCCCATAGTCATCTCTAATGAAAAACTGTTTTTT.

CDR3 nucleotide sequence: TGCGCCAGCAGCTTGGGGACTAGCGTCTCCTACAATGAGCAGTTCTTC. Protein sequence: CASSLGTSVSYNEQFF. J is TRBJ2-1 and V is TRBV5-1, with 9 positions matching TRBD2. CDR1 and CDR2 from the germline V gene are SGHRS and YFSETQ. The V and J ends lost 0 bases and 0 bases, in that order; junction bases with no gene match: 1. CDR3 length: 16 residues.

V is TRBV9 and J is TRBJ2-5; D may match TRBD1 or TRBD2 (5 bases each). The CDR3 consists of 15 residues. In germline, CDR1 is SGDLS, CDR2 YYNGEE. V shed 4 bases and J shed 3 bases, with 16 bases lying between them. CDR3 protein: CASSPRGQGEETQYF. CDR3 DNA: TGTGCCAGCAGCCCAAGAGGGCAGGGTGAAGAGACCCAGTACTTC.

This chain connects TRBV5-6 to TRBJ1-5, with D maybe TRBD1 (6 bases). The V end lost 4 bases, the J end lost 7 bases, and 24 bases lay between the germline ends. Per the germline V gene, CDR1 is SGHDT and CDR2 is YYEEEE. This CDR3 has 17 residues. This chain's CDR3 is CASSRGRGRGARQPQHF. The CDR3 DNA sequence: TGTGCCAGCAGCAGAGGGAGGGGCCGGGGGGCGCGGCAGCCCCAGCATTTT.

J is TRBJ1-1 and V is TRBV6-5; no clear D gene. This CDR3 has 11 amino acids. V was clipped by 5 bases and J by 5 bases, with 6 bases between them. The germline V gene encodes CDR1 MNHEY and CDR2 SVGAGI. CDR3 in DNA: TGTGCCAGCAGTGGAAAGACTGAAGCTTTCTTT. As protein: CASSGKTEAFF.

This clone came up once. This chain links TRBV7-3 with TRBJ2-5; 10 bases map to TRBD2. Germline V gene lookup returns CDR1 SGHTA and CDR2 FQGTGA. This CDR3 comprises 16 residues. The V and J ends lost 0 bases and 5 bases, in that order; junction bases with no gene match: 6. The CDR3 spells CASSLTPGLARETQYF. CDR3 DNA sequence: TGTGCCAGCAGCTTAACGCCGGGACTAGCGAGGGAGACCCAGTACTTC.

At least ten counts were recorded for this clone. CDR3 in DNA: TGTGCCAGCAGCCGCAACAGGGGTTTTGGCTACACCTTC. It yields the protein CASSRNRGFGYTF. J is TRBJ1-2 and V is TRBV11-1; 7 positions match TRBD1. Germline CDR1 is SGHAT and CDR2 is FQDESV (reference sequence). There are 13 residues in the CDR3. Germline trimming cut 5 bases from V and 7 bases from J; bases unmatched to any gene: 7.